The following is a T cell receptor beta chain sequence with its context. From blood CD8+ and CD4+ T cells, the TCR beta chain was sequenced. The TEMRA cells underwent FACS enrichment, while the CD8+ and CD4+ T cells underwent negative isolation. The data stem from a study of CD8 T cells in Susac syndrome. About the research overall: When blood was collected, patients with Susac syndrome were therapy-naive, were taking corticosteroids, or were receiving intravenous immunoglobulin alone.

J was trimmed by 1 base and V by 5 bases; bases with no gene match: 3. Germline V gives CDR1 MDHEN, CDR2 SYDVKM. The CDR3 sequence is 15 residues long. An input of about 0.5 to 1 ug of RNA was subjected to reverse transcription using random hexamers. immunoSEQ multiplex PCR amplified TCR beta CDR3 across 54 Vbeta, 13 Jbeta. From the immunoSEQ multiplex PCR reads, TCRdb called clonotypes with MiXCR, one entry per CDR3 protein. Here the sample spans 130,000 or so distinct CDR3 sequences, nearly 96% being singletons. This sequence originates from a human donor with Susac syndrome. The chain recombines TRBV28 with TRBJ2-5; TRBD2 aligns across 11 bases. The sample consisted of CD4+ T cells from PBMCs. CDR3 region: CASSGTSGSQETQYF. CDR3 DNA: TGTGCCAGCAGTGGGACTAGCGGCTCCCAAGAGACCCAGTACTTC.